This is a list of T cell receptor beta chains from one sample in a study of T cell repertoires in cytomegalovirus infection. TCRdb used MiXCR to reprocess the reads, holding one entry per CDR3 protein. The sample has about 100,000 distinct CDR3 sequences; less than 25% are singletons. The source material was CD8+ T cells from PBMCs. All receptors come from a human donor in good health (CMV status not recorded). Some clones in this sample may be carry-over from other donors' samples. The CDR3 runs from the conserved cysteine through the conserved F or W. Fields, in order: J gene, V gene, D gene, clone size, CDR3 DNA, CDR3 protein. D genes are given only for firm matches. Size is stated for part of the rows, as once, few or many counts, or as a class when the clone is expanded.

TRBJ1-4	TRBV7-6	NA	many	TGTGCCAGCAAAGGAACGTCCGGCCCGAGGCCGGGATCAACTAATGAAAAACTGTTTTTT	CASKGTSGPRPGSTNEKLFF
TRBJ1-1	TRBV6-2/TRBV6-3	NA	NA	TGTGCCAGCAGTACGACCATCGGAGCTGAAGCTTTCTTT	CASSTTIGAEAFF
TRBJ1-1	TRBV12-3/TRBV12-4	NA	NA	TGTGCCAGTCACATGGAGGGGCGGATCACTGAAGCTTTCTTT	CASHMEGRITEAFF
TRBJ2-2	TRBV4-1	NA	many	TGCGCCAGCAGCCAAGATGAGGGATCGAACACCGGGGAGCTGTTTTTT	CASSQDEGSNTGELFF
TRBJ2-7	TRBV19	NA	NA	TGTGCCAGTAGTATAGTTCTCGGGTCGTCCTACGAGCAGTACTTC	CASSIVLGSSYEQYF
TRBJ2-3	TRBV2	TRBD2	few	TGTGCCAGCAGTGAAAAACTAGCGGGAGTTCCTACGCAGTATTTT	CASSEKLAGVPTQYF
TRBJ2-7	TRBV12-5	NA	NA	TGTGCTAGTGGTGGGACTTCAGGTGGGGACGAGCAGTACTTC	CASGGTSGGDEQYF
TRBJ2-5	TRBV11-2	TRBD2	many	TGTGCCAGCAGCTTAATACGACTAGCGGTGGAGACCCAGTACTTC	CASSLIRLAVETQYF
TRBJ2-2	TRBV11-2	NA	few	TGTGCCAGCAGCTTAGATATTGAACAGGCCACCGGGGAGCTGTTTTTT	CASSLDIEQATGELFF
TRBJ1-2	TRBV14	TRBD1	many	TGTGCCAGCAGCCACGTCGGACAGGGATACTATGGCTACACCTTC	CASSHVGQGYYGYTF
TRBJ2-5	TRBV7-2	TRBD2	many	TGTGCCAGCAGCGATCTAGCGGAGCAAGAGACCCAGTACTTC	CASSDLAEQETQYF
TRBJ1-2	TRBV20-1	TRBD1	few	TGCAGTGCCCCACCGGGACAGGGTGGGGAAGGCTACACCTTC	CSAPPGQGGEGYTF
TRBJ2-5	TRBV15	TRBD2	NA	TGTGCCACCAGCAGAGAAGCGGGAGGACAAGAGACCCAGTACTTC	CATSREAGGQETQYF
TRBJ2-7	TRBV6-2/TRBV6-3	NA	NA	TGTGCCAGCAGTTACTTCGACGAGCAGTACTTC	CASSYFDEQYF
TRBJ2-5	TRBV9	TRBD1	NA	TGTGCCAGCAGCGCCCGGGACAGGGGGCGAGGAGAGACCCAGTACTTC	CASSARDRGRGETQYF
TRBJ1-1	TRBV6-2/TRBV6-3	TRBD1	NA	TGTGCCAGCAGTACAGGGGGCTGGACTGAAGCTTTCTTT	CASSTGGWTEAFF
TRBJ2-1	TRBV27	NA	few	TGTGCCAGCAGTCCCTTGGGGAATGAGCAGTTCTTC	CASSPLGNEQFF
TRBJ2-1	TRBV6-2/TRBV6-3	NA	few	TGTGCCAGCAGCCGGGACGGCAATGAGCAGTTCTTC	CASSRDGNEQFF
TRBJ2-3	TRBV28	NA	few	TGTGCCAGCAGTTGGGCAGATACGCAGTATTTT	CASSWADTQYF
TRBJ2-5	TRBV6-6	NA	NA	TGTGCCAGCAGTTACTCGAGTACAGGTGGGGAGACCCAGTACTTC	CASSYSSTGGETQYF
TRBJ2-1	TRBV6-2/TRBV6-3	TRBD2	NA	TGTGCCAGCAGTTACTCGGGTCTAGCGGAATACAATGAGCAGTTCTTC	CASSYSGLAEYNEQFF
TRBJ2-7	TRBV7-3	NA	few	TGTGCCAGCAGCTCCCCCAACGAGCAGTACTTC	CASSSPNEQYF
TRBJ1-5	TRBV7-2	NA	many	TGTGCCAGCAGCACAGTGAGTAGCAATCAGCCCCAGCATTTT	CASSTVSSNQPQHF
TRBJ2-7	TRBV6-2/TRBV6-3	NA	few	TGTGCCAGCAGCTACAGGAACTACGAGCAGTACTTC	CASSYRNYEQYF
TRBJ1-1	TRBV25-1	TRBD1	medium-sized	TGTGCCAGCAGTGAATCCGGGACAGGGGGATGGACTGAAGCTTTCTTT	CASSESGTGGWTEAFF
TRBJ1-3	TRBV7-9	NA	many	TGTGCCAGCAGCTTAGTGACGGACACGCCAGGAAACACCATATATTTT	CASSLVTDTPGNTIYF
TRBJ2-1	TRBV7-2	NA	many	TGTGCCAGCAGCTTACTTAGCAATGAGCAGTTCTTC	CASSLLSNEQFF
TRBJ1-4	TRBV4-3	NA	medium-sized	TGCGCCAGCAGCCCCGACGTGTCGCAGGATGAAAAACTGTTTTTT	CASSPDVSQDEKLFF
TRBJ2-3	TRBV7-9	TRBD2	few	TGTGCCAGCAGCTCCTTAATGGGACTAGCGGGAGGGCAGGCGGATACGCAGTATTTT	CASSSLMGLAGGQADTQYF
TRBJ2-2	TRBV7-3	NA	few	TGTGCCAGCAGCTTCGGATCCACCGGGGAGCTGTTTTTT	CASSFGSTGELFF
TRBJ2-2	TRBV28	NA	few	TGTGCCAGCAGTCCCACCGGTGCACCAGCACCCGGGGAGCTGTTTTTT	CASSPTGAPAPGELFF
TRBJ2-2	TRBV5-1	TRBD1	many	TGCGCCAGCAGCACGGGACAGGGTGCCGGGGAGCTGTTTTTT	CASSTGQGAGELFF
TRBJ1-2	TRBV2	NA	NA	TGTGCCAGCAGTGAACCCAGGAAAGAATCGCGTGGCTACACCTTC	CASSEPRKESRGYTF
TRBJ2-7	TRBV28	NA	NA	TGTGCCAGCAGTTTTTCAAAAGGGGTGTCCTTCTACGAGCAGTACTTC	CASSFSKGVSFYEQYF
TRBJ2-4	TRBV9	NA	NA	TGTGCCAGCAGCGCCGAGGAGGGGGACTCCCACAAAAACATTCAGTACTTC	CASSAEEGDSHKNIQYF
TRBJ1-2	TRBV6-1	NA	many	TGTGCCAGCGGAATGGAGGACGACTCTTATGGCTACACCTTC	CASGMEDDSYGYTF
TRBJ2-7	TRBV3-1	TRBD1	few	TGTGCCAGCAGCTTAGGGACAGGGGCAGGTACCTACGAGCAGTACTTC	CASSLGTGAGTYEQYF
TRBJ2-1	TRBV19	NA	NA	TGTGCCAGTAACGACGACTACAATGAGCAGTTCTTC	CASNDDYNEQFF
TRBJ2-3	TRBV28	TRBD2	few	TGTGCCAGCAGTTCCACGGGGATAGCGGGGGCCCTCACAGATACGCAGTATTTT	CASSSTGIAGALTDTQYF
TRBJ2-2	TRBV4-3	TRBD1	many	TGCGCCAGCAGCTACTCCCCGGGACAGGGAAGCACCGGGGAGCTGTTTTTT	CASSYSPGQGSTGELFF
TRBJ2-7	TRBV20-1	TRBD1	NA	TGCAGTGCTACTCGACAGGGGAGGAACGAGCAGTACTTC	CSATRQGRNEQYF
TRBJ1-2	TRBV6-6	NA	few	TGTGCCAGCAGTTACACGGACTATGGCTACACCTTC	CASSYTDYGYTF
TRBJ2-5	TRBV5-1	NA	few	TGCGCCAGCAGCTTGGAAACTTCCACCGGGACCGGAGAGACCCAGTACTTC	CASSLETSTGTGETQYF
TRBJ2-1	TRBV6-5	TRBD2	many	TGTGCCAGCAGTTACTCCTTGGGCGGGAGGAGACACAATGAGCAGTTCTTC	CASSYSLGGRRHNEQFF
TRBJ2-2	TRBV4-3	TRBD2	few	TGCGCCAGCAGCCAAGATCCCGGGAGGACCGGGGAGCTGTTTTTT	CASSQDPGRTGELFF
TRBJ2-3	TRBV15	NA	NA	TGTGCCACCAGCGAAAGTAGCACAGATACGCAGTATTTT	CATSESSTDTQYF
TRBJ2-2	TRBV7-2	NA	NA	TGTGCCAGCAGCTTAGCCCCCTTCAACACCGGGGAGCTGTTTTTT	CASSLAPFNTGELFF
TRBJ1-2	TRBV14	NA	NA	TGTGCCAGCAGCGAGATCGATTTTTATGGCTACACCTTC	CASSEIDFYGYTF